The 8 T cell receptor beta chains below were found in one sample sequenced in a study of cytomegalovirus exposure and HLA in healthy donors. The PCR ran on 60 Vbeta and 13 Jbeta primers. The protocol was immunoSEQ multiplex PCR, while the TCRdb copy is restricted to in-frame clones and leaves out a portion. Of 120,000 or so clones listed, less than 90% are singletons. The sequencing input was PBMCs. These receptors were collected from a man between 18 and 29 years old in good health and CMV-seropositive.

The rearrangement uses TRBV7-8 and TRBJ2-1; TRBD2 is a possible D gene (6 bases). Germline lookup yields CDR1 SGHVS and CDR2 FQNEAQ. The CDR3 length is 16 residues. Trimming shortened V by 1 base and J by 4 bases, and 14 bases separated the two germline ends. DNA for the CDR3: TGTGCCAGCAGCTTAGGCCCCGGGACTTGGTACAATGAGCAGTTCTTC. Protein: CASSLGPGTWYNEQFF.

The chain is built from TRBV5-4 and TRBJ1-2; D remains unclear. The ends were cut back, 4 bases at V and 4 bases at J, with 14 bases in the middle. This CDR3 region has 14 residues. The germline V gene encodes CDR1 SGHNT and CDR2 YYREEE (reference sequence). CDR3 sequence: CASSLDMSPYGYTF. DNA for the CDR3: TGTGCCAGCAGCCTCGACATGAGCCCCTATGGCTACACCTTC.

The chain employs TRBV11-2 and TRBJ1-2; 8 bases are a match to TRBD1. Germline V gives CDR1 SGHAT, CDR2 FQNNGV. The ends lost 4 bases at V and 8 bases at J; junction bases unmatched: 6. The CDR3 has 13 residues. CDR3 in amino acids: CASSSQTGDGYTF. The CDR3 DNA follows: TGTGCCAGCAGCTCACAGACAGGGGACGGCTACACCTTC.

The chain has TRBV11-2 and TRBJ2-1; D not resolved. V lost 5 bases and J 8 bases, leaving 13 bases between the germline ends. The CDR3 length is 13 residues. Per the germline V gene, CDR1 is SGHAT and CDR2 is FQNNGV. This chain's CDR3 is CASSPEAPDEQFF. In DNA, the CDR3 is TGTGCCAGCAGCCCCGAGGCCCCTGATGAGCAGTTCTTC.

The chain recombines TRBV5-1 with TRBJ2-7; TRBD2 matches 10 bases. The CDR3 is 17 amino acids. The junction had 12 bases not matched to a gene; V was cut back by 4 bases and J by 2 bases. Germline V gene lookup returns CDR1 SGHRS and CDR2 YFSETQ. CDR3 nucleotide sequence: TGCGCCAGCAGCGCCAGTGGACTAGCGGAGCCTCCCTACGAGCAGTACTTC. This sequence encodes CASSASGLAEPPYEQYF.

The CDR3 DNA sequence: TGTGCCAGCAGCGTAGAGAGTGAGCAGTTCTTC. Encoded protein: CASSVESEQFF. The rearrangement joins TRBV9 to TRBJ2-1; D is unclear. This CDR3 is built from 11 residues. Germline-derived CDR1 and CDR2 are SGDLS and YYNGEE. V dropped 0 bases and J dropped 9 bases, with 4 bases sitting between them.

The rearrangement links TRBV10-3 to TRBJ1-6; perhaps TRBD1 as D (5 bases). V was clipped by 5 bases and J by 9 bases, with 20 bases between them. The CDR3 totals 16 residues. Germline CDR1 reads ENHRY; CDR2 reads SYGVKD. CDR3 region: CAISTVAGAGGSPLHF. CDR3 nucleotides: TGTGCCATCAGTACGGTTGCCGGGGCCGGGGGTTCACCCCTCCACTTT.

The CDR3 is CASSQSPGQGDNEQFF. CDR3 DNA: TGTGCCAGCAGCCAAAGCCCGGGACAGGGAGACAATGAGCAGTTCTTC. The rearrangement links TRBV11-3 to TRBJ2-1, with TRBD1 matching over 9 bases. Germline V gene sequence: CDR1 SGHNT, CDR2 YENEEA. V shed 5 bases and J 5 bases; nucleotides not matched to a gene: 10. The CDR3 has 16 amino acids. Complete variable domain (other parts from reference TRBV11-3 and TRBJ2-1): EAGVVQSPRYKIIEKKQPVAFWCNPISGHNTLYWYLQNLGQGPELLIRYENEEAVDDSQLPKDRFSAERLKGVDSTLKIQPAELGDSAVYLCASSQSPGQGDNEQFFGPGTRLTVL.